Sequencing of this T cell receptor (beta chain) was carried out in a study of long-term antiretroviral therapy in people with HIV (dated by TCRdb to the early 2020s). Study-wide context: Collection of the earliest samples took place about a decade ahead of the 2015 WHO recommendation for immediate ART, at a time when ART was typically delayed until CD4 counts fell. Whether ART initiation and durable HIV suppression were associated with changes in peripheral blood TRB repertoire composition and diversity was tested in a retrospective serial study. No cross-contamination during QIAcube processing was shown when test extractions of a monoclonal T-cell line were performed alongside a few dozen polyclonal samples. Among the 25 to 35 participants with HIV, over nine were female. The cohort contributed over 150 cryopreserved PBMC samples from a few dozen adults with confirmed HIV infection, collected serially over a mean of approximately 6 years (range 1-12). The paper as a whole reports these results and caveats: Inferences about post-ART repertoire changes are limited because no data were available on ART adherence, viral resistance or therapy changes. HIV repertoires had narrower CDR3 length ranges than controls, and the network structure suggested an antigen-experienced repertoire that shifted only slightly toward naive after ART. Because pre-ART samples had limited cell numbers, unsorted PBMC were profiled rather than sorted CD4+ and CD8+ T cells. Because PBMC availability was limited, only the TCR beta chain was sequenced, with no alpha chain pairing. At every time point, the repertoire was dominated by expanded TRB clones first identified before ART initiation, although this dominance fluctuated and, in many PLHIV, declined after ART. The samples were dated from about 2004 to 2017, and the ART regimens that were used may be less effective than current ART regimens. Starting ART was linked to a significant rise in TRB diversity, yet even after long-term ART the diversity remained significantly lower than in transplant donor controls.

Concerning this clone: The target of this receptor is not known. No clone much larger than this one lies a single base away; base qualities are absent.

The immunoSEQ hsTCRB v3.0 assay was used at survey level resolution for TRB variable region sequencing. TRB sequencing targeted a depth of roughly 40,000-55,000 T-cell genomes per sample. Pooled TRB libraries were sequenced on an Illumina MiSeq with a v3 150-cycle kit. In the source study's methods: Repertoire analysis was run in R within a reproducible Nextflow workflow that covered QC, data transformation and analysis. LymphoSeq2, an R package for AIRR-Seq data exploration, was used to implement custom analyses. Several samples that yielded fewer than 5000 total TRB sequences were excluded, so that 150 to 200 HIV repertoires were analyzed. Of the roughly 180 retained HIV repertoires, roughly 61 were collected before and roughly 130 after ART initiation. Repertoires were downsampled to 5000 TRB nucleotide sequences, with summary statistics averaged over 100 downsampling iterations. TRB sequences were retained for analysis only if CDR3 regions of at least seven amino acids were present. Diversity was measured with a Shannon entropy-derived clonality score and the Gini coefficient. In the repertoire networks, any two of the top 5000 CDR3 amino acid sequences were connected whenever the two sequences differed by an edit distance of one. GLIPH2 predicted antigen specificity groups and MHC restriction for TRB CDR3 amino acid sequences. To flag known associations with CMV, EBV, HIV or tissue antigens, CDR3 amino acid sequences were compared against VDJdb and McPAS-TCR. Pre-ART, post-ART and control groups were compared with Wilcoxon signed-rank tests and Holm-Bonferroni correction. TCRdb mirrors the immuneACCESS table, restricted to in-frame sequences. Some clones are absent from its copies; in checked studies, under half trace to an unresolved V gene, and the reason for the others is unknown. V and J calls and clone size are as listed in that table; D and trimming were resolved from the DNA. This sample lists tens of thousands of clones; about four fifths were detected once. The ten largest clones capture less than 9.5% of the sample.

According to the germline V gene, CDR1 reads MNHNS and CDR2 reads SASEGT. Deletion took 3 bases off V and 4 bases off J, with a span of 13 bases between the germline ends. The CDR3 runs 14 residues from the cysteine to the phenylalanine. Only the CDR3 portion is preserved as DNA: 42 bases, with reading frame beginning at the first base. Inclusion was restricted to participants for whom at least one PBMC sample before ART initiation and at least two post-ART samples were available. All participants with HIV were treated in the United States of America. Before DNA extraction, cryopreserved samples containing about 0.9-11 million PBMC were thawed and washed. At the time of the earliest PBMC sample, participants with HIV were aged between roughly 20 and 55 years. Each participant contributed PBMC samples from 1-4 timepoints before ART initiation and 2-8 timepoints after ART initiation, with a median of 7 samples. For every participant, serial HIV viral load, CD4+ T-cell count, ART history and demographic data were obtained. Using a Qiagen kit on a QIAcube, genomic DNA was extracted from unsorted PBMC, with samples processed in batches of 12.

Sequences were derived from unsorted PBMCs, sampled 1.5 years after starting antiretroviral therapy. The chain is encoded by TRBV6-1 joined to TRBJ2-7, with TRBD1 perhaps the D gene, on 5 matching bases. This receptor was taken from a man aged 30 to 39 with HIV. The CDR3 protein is CASSEDYRTYEQYF. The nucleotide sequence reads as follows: TGTGCCAGCAGTGAGGATTATAGGACATACGAGCAGTACTTC.